This T cell receptor beta chain was retrieved from a study of cytomegalovirus exposure and HLA in healthy donors. Amplification used 60 Vbeta primers and 13 Jbeta primers. TCRdb's copy holds only in-frame clones and misses some; the assay was immunoSEQ multiplex PCR. The sample records roughly 130,000 clones, around 72% being singletons. The sequence came from a woman in her forties in good health and CMV-seronegative. Sequenced material: PBMCs.

The CDR3: CASGPGTSGSIAYNEQFF. CDR3 DNA: TGCGCCAGCGGGCCCGGGACTAGCGGGAGTATCGCCTACAATGAGCAGTTCTTC. This chain joins TRBV5-1 and TRBJ2-1, with TRBD2 matching over 14 bases. This CDR3 region has 18 residues. V trimming: 7 bases; J trimming: 2 bases; junction bases outside the gene matches: 11. Looked up from germline, CDR1 is SGHRS and CDR2 is YFSETQ.